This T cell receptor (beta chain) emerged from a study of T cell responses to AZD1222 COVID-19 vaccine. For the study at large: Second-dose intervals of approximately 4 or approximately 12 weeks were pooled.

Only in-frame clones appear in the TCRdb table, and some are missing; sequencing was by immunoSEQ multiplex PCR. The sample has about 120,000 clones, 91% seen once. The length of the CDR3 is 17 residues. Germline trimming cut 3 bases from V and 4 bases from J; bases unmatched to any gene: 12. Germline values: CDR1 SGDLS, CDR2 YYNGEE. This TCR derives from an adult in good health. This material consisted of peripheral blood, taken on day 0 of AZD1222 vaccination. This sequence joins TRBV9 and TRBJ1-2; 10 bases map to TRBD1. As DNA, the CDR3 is TGTGCCAGCAGCGGCCTGCTTTCCGGGACAGGGGTCTATGGCTACACCTTC. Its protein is CASSGLLSGTGVYGYTF. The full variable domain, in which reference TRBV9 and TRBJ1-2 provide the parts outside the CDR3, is DSGVTQTPKHLITATGQRVTLRCSPRSGDLSVYWYQQSLDQGLQFLIQYYNGEERAKGNILERFSAQQFPDLHSELNLSSLELGDSALYFCASSGLLSGTGVYGYTFGSGTRLTVV.